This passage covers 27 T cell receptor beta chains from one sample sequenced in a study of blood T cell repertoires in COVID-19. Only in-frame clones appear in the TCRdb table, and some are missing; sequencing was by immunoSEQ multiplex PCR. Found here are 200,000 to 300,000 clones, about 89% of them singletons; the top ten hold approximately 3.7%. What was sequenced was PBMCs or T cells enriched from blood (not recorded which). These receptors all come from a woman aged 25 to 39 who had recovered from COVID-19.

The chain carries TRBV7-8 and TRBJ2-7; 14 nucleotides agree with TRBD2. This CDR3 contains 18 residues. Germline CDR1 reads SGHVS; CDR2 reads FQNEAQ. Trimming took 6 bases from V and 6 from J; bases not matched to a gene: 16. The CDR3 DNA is TGTGCCAGCAGAGTCCTGGGACTAGCGGGAGCCCTAGGGGCCGAGCAGTACTTC. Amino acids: CASRVLGLAGALGAEQYF.

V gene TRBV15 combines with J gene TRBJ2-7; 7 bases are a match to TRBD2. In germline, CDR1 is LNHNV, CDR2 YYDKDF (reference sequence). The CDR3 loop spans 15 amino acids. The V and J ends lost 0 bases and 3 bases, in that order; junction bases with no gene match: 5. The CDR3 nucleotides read TGTGCCACCAGCAGAGATCTAGCTAGCGGCTACGAGCAGTACTTC. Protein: CATSRDLASGYEQYF.

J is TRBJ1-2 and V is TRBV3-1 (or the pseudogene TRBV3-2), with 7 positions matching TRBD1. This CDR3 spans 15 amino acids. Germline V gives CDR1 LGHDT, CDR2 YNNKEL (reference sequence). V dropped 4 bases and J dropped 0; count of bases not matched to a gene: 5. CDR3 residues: CASSRLDRANYGYTF. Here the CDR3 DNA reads TGTGCCAGCAGCCGCCTTGACAGGGCTAACTATGGCTACACCTTC.

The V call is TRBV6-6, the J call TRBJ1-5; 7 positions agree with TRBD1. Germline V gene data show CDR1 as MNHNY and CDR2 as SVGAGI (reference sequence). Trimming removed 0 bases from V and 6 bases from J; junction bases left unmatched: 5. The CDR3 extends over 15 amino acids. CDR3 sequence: CASSYSQGGSQPQHF. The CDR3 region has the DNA TGTGCCAGCAGTTACTCACAAGGGGGCAGTCAGCCCCAGCATTTT.

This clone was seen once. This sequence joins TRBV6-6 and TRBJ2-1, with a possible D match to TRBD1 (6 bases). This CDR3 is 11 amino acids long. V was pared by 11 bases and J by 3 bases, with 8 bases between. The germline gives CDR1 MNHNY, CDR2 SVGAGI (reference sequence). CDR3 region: CAGGSYNEQFF. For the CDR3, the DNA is TGTGCCGGGGGCAGCTACAATGAGCAGTTCTTC.

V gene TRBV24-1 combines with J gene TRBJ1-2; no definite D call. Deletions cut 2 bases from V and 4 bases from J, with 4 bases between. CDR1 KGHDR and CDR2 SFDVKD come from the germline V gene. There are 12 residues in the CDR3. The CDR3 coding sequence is TGTGCCACCAGTGATTACAGCTATGGCTACACCTTC. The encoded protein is CATSDYSYGYTF.

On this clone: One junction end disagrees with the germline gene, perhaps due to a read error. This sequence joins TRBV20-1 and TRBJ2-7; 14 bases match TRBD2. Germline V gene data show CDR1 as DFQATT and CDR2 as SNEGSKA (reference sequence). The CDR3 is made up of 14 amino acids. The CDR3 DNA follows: TGCAGCGCTAGTGGGACTAGCGGGAGATACGAGCAGTACTTC. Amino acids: CSASGTSGRYEQYF.

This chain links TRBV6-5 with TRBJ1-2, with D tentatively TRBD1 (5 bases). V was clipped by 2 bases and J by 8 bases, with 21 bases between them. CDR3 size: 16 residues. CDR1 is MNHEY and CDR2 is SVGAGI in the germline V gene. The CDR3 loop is CASSYRDLGGLRGYTF. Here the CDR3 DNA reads TGTGCCAGCAGTTACCGCGATCTTGGGGGACTGCGCGGCTACACCTTC.

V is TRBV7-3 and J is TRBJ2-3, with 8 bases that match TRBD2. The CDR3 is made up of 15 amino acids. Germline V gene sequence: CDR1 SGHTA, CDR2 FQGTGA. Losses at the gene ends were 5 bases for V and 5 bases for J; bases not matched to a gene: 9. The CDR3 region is CASSLGAGGRDTQYF. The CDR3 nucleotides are TGTGCCAGCAGCCTTGGCGCGGGAGGACGAGATACGCAGTATTTT.

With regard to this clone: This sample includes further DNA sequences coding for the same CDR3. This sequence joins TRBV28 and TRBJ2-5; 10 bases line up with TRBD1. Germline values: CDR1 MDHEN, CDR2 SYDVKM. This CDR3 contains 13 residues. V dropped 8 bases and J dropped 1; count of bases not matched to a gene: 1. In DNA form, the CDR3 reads TGTGCCAGCCGGACAGGGGGCCAAGAGACCCAGTACTTC. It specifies CASRTGGQETQYF.

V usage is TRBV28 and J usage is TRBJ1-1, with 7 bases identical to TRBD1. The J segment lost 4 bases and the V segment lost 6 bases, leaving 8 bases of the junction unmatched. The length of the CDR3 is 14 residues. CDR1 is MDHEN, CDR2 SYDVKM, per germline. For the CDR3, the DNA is TGTGCCAGCAGAGAGGGGGCGCGGGTCACTGAAGCTTTCTTT. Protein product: CASREGARVTEAFF.

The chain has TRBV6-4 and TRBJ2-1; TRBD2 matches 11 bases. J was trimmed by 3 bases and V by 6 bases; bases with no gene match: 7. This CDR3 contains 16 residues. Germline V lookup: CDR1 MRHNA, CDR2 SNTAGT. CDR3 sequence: CASRPDGTSGYNEQFF. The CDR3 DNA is TGTGCCAGCAGGCCGGACGGGACTAGCGGCTACAATGAGCAGTTCTTC.

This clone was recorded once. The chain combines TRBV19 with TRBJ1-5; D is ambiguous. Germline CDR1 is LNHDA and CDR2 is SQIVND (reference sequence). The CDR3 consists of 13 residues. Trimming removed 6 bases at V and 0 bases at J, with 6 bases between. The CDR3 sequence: CASRDYSNQPQHF. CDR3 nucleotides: TGTGCCAGTAGGGACTATAGCAATCAGCCCCAGCATTTT. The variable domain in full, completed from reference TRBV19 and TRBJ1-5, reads DGGITQSPKYLFRKEGQNVTLSCEQNLNHDAMYWYRQDPGQGLRLIYYSQIVNDFQKGDIAEGYSVSREKKESFPLTVTSAQKNPTAFYLCASRDYSNQPQHFGDGTRLSIL.

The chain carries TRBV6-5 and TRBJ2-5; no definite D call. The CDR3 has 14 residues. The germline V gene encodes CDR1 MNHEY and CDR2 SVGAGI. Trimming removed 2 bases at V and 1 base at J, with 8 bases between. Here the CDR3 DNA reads TGTGCCAGCAGTTACGGGCAGCTCCAAGAGACCCAGTACTTC. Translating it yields CASSYGQLQETQYF.

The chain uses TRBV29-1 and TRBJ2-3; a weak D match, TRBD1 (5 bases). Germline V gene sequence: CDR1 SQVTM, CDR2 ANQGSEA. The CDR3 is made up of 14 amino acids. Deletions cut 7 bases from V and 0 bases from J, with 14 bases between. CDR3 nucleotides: TGCAGCGCCTCCGCGACAGCTAGCACAGATACGCAGTATTTT. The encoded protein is CSASATASTDTQYF.

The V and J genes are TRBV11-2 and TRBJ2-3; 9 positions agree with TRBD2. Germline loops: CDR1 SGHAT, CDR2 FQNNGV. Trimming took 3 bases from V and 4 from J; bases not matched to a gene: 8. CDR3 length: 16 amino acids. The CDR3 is CASSFPLAGSADTQYF. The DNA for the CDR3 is TGTGCCAGCAGCTTCCCACTAGCGGGTAGCGCAGATACGCAGTATTTT.

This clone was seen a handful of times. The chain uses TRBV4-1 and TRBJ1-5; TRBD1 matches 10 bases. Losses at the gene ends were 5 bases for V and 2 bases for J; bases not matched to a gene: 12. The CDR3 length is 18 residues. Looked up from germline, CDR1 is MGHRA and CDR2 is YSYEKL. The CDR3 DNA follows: TGCGCCAGCAGCTCCGCCGGGACAGGGGTAGAGGGCAATCAGCCCCAGCATTTT. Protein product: CASSSAGTGVEGNQPQHF.

In nucleotides, the CDR3 is TGTGCCAGCAGTAGGGGTGGACGGGCGGACTATGGCTACACCTTC. It codes for CASSRGGRADYGYTF. This chain connects TRBV5-6 to TRBJ1-2; a possible D gene is TRBD1 (5 bases). V lost 5 bases, J lost 3 bases, and 17 bases lay in between. The CDR3 is 15 residues long. The V gene's germline CDR1 is SGHDT and CDR2 YYEEEE.

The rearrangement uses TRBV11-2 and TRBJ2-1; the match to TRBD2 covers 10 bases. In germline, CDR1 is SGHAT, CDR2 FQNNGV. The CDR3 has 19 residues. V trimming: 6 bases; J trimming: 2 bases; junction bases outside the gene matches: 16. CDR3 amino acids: CASRTLRQKREGTYNEQFF. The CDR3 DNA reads TGTGCCAGCAGGACCCTCAGGCAAAAGCGGGAGGGCACCTACAATGAGCAGTTCTTC.

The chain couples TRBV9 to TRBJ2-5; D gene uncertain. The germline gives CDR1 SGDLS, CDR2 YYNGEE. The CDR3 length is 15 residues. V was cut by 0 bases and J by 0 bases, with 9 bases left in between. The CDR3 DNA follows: TGTGCCAGCAGCGTAGCCCCCCGGTACCAAGAGACCCAGTACTTC. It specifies CASSVAPRYQETQYF. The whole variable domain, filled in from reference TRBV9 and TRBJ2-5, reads DSGVTQTPKHLITATGQRVTLRCSPRSGDLSVYWYQQSLDQGLQFLIQYYNGEERAKGNILERFSAQQFPDLHSELNLSSLELGDSALYFCASSVAPRYQETQYFGPGTRLLVL.

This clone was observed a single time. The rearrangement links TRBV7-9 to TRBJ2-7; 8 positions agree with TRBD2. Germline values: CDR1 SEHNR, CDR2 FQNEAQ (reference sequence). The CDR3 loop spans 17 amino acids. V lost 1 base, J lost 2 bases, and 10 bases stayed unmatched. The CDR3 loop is CASSLDTSGPYAYEQYF. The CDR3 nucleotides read TGTGCCAGCAGCTTAGATACTAGCGGCCCTTACGCCTACGAGCAGTACTTC. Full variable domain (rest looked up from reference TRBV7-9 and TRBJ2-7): DTGVSQNPRHKITKRGQNVTFRCDPISEHNRLYWYRQTLGQGPEFLTYFQNEAQLEKSRLLSDRFSAERPKGSFSTLEIQRTEQGDSAMYLCASSLDTSGPYAYEQYFGPGTRLTVT.

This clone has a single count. The CDR3 coding sequence is TGCGCCAGCAGCCCCAGGGTACGTGAGCAGTTCTTC. It yields the protein CASSPRVREQFF. The rearrangement joins TRBV5-1 to TRBJ2-1, with D maybe TRBD1 (5 bases). Trimming stripped 4 bases from V and 9 bases from J, with 11 bases between. The CDR3 loop spans 12 amino acids. Germline CDR1 and CDR2: SGHRS and YFSETQ.

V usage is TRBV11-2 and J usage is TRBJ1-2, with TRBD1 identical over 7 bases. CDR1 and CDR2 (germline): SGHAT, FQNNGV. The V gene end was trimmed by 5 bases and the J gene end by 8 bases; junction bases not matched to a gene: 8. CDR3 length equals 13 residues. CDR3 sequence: CASSPDRVGGYTF. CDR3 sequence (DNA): TGTGCCAGCAGCCCCGACAGGGTTGGCGGCTACACCTTC.

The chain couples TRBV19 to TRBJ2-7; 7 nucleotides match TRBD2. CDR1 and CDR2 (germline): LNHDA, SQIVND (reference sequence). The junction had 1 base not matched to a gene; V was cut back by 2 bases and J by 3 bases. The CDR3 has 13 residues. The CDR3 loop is CASSIRTSYEQYF. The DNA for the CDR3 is TGTGCCAGTAGTATAAGGACTAGCTACGAGCAGTACTTC.

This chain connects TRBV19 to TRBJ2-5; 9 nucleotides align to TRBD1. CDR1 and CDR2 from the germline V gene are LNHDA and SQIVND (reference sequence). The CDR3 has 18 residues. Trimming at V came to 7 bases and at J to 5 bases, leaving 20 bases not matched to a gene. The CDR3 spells CASTPGQGYPPRQETQYF. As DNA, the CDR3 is TGTGCCAGTACCCCGGGACAGGGTTATCCTCCTCGACAGGAGACCCAGTACTTC. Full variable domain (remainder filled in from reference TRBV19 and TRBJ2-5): DGGITQSPKYLFRKEGQNVTLSCEQNLNHDAMYWYRQDPGQGLRLIYYSQIVNDFQKGDIAEGYSVSREKKESFPLTVTSAQKNPTAFYLCASTPGQGYPPRQETQYFGPGTRLLVL.

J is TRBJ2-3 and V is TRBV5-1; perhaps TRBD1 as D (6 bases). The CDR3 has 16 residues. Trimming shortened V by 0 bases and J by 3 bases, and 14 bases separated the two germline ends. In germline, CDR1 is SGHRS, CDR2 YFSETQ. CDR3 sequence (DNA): TGCGCCAGCAGCTTGGATGGCAGGGGAGAAACAGATACGCAGTATTTT. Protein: CASSLDGRGETDTQYF.

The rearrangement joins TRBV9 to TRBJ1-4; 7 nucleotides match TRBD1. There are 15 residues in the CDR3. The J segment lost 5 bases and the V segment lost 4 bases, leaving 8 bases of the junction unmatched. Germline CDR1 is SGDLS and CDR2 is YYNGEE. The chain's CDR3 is CASSPSGTENEKLFF. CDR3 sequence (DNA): TGTGCCAGCAGCCCCTCGGGGACAGAGAATGAAAAACTGTTTTTT.